This T cell receptor (beta chain) was obtained from a study of cytomegalovirus exposure and HLA in healthy donors. Study as a whole: From some 180 million T cells, an earlier analysis saw approximately 110 million unique TCR beta sequences. The study, taken as a whole, reports: Near-uniform donor sequencing depth was presumed by presence/absence analyses. According to the study, 180 or so TCR beta chains were cytomegalovirus-associated.

PCR was performed using 60 Vbeta and 13 Jbeta primers. Produced via immunoSEQ multiplex PCR; TCRdb's table is partial and in-frame only. The sample has some 130,000 clones; approximately 80% are singletons. With respect to this clone: The target antigen is unknown.

The J segment lost 5 bases and the V segment lost 2 bases, leaving 10 bases of the junction unmatched. The CDR3 is made up of 18 amino acids. The V gene's germline CDR1 is SGHVS and CDR2 FNYEAQ. Material for sequencing was PBMCs. This chain links TRBV7-6 with TRBJ2-3; 13 bases agree with TRBD2. The receptor was derived from a man aged 30 to 45 in good health and CMV-seronegative. This chain's CDR3 is CASSLRGGLAGEKDTQYF. The CDR3 coding sequence is TGTGCCAGCAGCTTAAGGGGCGGACTAGCGGGAGAAAAAGATACGCAGTATTTT.